Listed below are T cell receptor beta chains from one sample, sequenced in a study of identical twins. TCRdb reprocessed the 5' RACE reads with MiXCR, giving one entry per CDR3 protein. The table records 1.5 million to 2 million distinct CDR3 sequences, under 35% of them present only once. Specimen: cord blood. These receptors all stem from a newborn girl in good health. Each CDR3 is given with its conserved first and last residue. The D gene is left open where the match is weak. Clone size is not always given. Where it is, it says once, few, many or a class for expanded clones.

j_call v_call d_call clone_size cdr3_nt cdr3_aa
TRBJ2-1 TRBV2 - - TGTGCCGGCACAGCGGACCACCCATGCAATGAGCAGTTCTTC CAGTADHPCNEQFF
TRBJ2-6 TRBV9 - few TGTGCCAGCAGCCCCAGGCTTAAAGAGTTGGGCTTAGGGGCCAACGTCCTGACTTTC CASSPRLKELGLGANVLTF
TRBJ2-7 TRBV5-1 TRBD1 - TGCGCCAGCAGCGCAACAGGGGCTAACTACGAGCAGTACTTC CASSATGANYEQYF
TRBJ1-1 TRBV3-1 - - TGTGCCAGCAGCCGGGCGACCATGAACACTGAAGCTTTCTTT CASSRATMNTEAFF
TRBJ1-6 TRBV29-1 - - TGCAGCGTCCTGACTGCTCCAAATCCACCCCTCCACTTT CSVLTAPNPPLHF
TRBJ2-2 TRBV27 - few TGTGCCAGCAGTTCGGACTCGAACACCGGGGAGCTGTTTTTT CASSSDSNTGELFF
TRBJ2-7 TRBV20-1 - - TGCAGTGCTAGTTGGGCCGGGAGCTCCTACAATGAGCAGTACTTC CSASWAGSSYNEQYF
TRBJ2-7 TRBV20-1 - - TGCAGTGCTATCGGTTTGGGGGGCTCCTACGAGCAGTACTTC CSAIGLGGSYEQYF
TRBJ1-1 TRBV12-3/TRBV12-4 - - TGTGCCAGCAGTTTAATGGGGACGGGGAACACTGAAGCTTTCTTT CASSLMGTGNTEAFF
TRBJ1-2 TRBV20-1 - few TGCAGTGCTAGAGATAGAACCGGAGCTAAGGATGGCTACACCTTC CSARDRTGAKDGYTF
TRBJ1-2 TRBV6-1 - once TGTGCCAGCAGTGAAGCGCTTTCCGCAACCTACACCTTC CASSEALSATYTF
TRBJ2-3 TRBV2 - - TGTGCCAGCAGTGGCTCATCAGGGTTTACAGATACGCAGTATTTT CASSGSSGFTDTQYF
TRBJ2-7 TRBV27 TRBD1 - TGTGCCAGCGGAAAAACCGGGACAGGGCTTTACAATGAGCAGTACTTC CASGKTGTGLYNEQYF
TRBJ2-2 TRBV12-5 - - TGTGCTAGTGGTTTGGTAGGAGCCACCGGGGAGCTGTTTTTT CASGLVGATGELFF
TRBJ2-3 TRBV14 - few TGTGCCAGCAGCCCGACGAGAAGGGTGAGCACAGATACGCAGTATTTT CASSPTRRVSTDTQYF
TRBJ2-3 TRBV27 TRBD2 many TGTGCCAGCAGTGCGACTAGCGGGAGAACAGATACGCAGTATTTT CASSATSGRTDTQYF
TRBJ2-6 TRBV9 - - TGTGCCAGCAGCGTAGTGCGGGCCTCTGGGGCCAACGTCCTGACTTTC CASSVVRASGANVLTF
TRBJ2-3 TRBV20-1 TRBD1 - TGCAGTGCCAAAGGGGGCCAGGGGGCCAGCACAGATACGCAGTATTTT CSAKGGQGASTDTQYF
TRBJ2-5 TRBV2 TRBD2 few TGTGCCAGCAGTGAAGATCAGACTAGCGGGGAATCTGGGACCCAGTACTTC CASSEDQTSGESGTQYF
TRBJ2-7 TRBV2 TRBD2 - TGTGCCGGAAGGACTAGCGGGAGATTTGAGCAGTACTTC CAGRTSGRFEQYF
TRBJ2-4 TRBV7-2 - - TGTGCCAGCAGCGCGTCAGGGGTTTTAGCCAAAAGCATTCAGTACTTC CASSASGVLAKSIQYF
TRBJ1-1 TRBV5-1 - - TGCGCCAGCAGCTCTCTCCGACCCAGGAACACTGAAGCTTTCTTT CASSSLRPRNTEAFF
TRBJ2-4 TRBV7-9 TRBD2 - TGTGCCAGCAGCCAGACTAGCGGGAGAGGAAACATTCAGTACTTC CASSQTSGRGNIQYF
TRBJ2-3 TRBV27 - few TGTGCCAGCAGTTTACCCAGGGGAGGTCACGATACGCAGTATTTT CASSLPRGGHDTQYF
TRBJ2-1 TRBV12-3/TRBV12-4 - - TGTGCCAGCGGATATCTTAGCAATGAGCAGTTCTTC CASGYLSNEQFF
TRBJ1-2 TRBV3-1 - many TGTGCCAGCAGCCAAGATCGGGATCACTATGGCTACACCTTC CASSQDRDHYGYTF
TRBJ2-5 TRBV2 - many TGTGCCAGCAGTGAAGGACAGAAAGAGACCCAGTACTTC CASSEGQKETQYF
TRBJ2-7 TRBV5-1 - - TGCGCCAGCAGCTTGGCCATTGACACCTACGAGCAGTACTTC CASSLAIDTYEQYF
TRBJ1-2 TRBV24-1 - - TGTGCCACCAGTGATTTTCGCCAGGGGAGCGGCTACACCTTC CATSDFRQGSGYTF
TRBJ2-5 TRBV6-1 - - TGTGCCAGCAGTCGAGGGGCCGCTCGGCAAGAGACCCAGTACTTC CASSRGAARQETQYF
TRBJ2-7 TRBV7-2 TRBD1 few TGTGCCAGCAGCTTAGCTGTTCGGACAGGGGACTACGAGCAGTACTTC CASSLAVRTGDYEQYF
TRBJ2-3 TRBV5-8 TRBD2 - TGTGCCAGCAGCTTGGCCTGGAGCGGGGGTGCAGATACGCAGTATTTT CASSLAWSGGADTQYF
TRBJ2-5 TRBV7-2 - - TGTGCCAGCAGCTTGAAGCGGAGAGTCCAATTGGAGACCCAGTACTTC CASSLKRRVQLETQYF
TRBJ2-1 TRBV4-2 TRBD1 - TGTGCCAGCAGCCCAAACCCCGGGACAGCAATCGAGCAGTTCTTC CASSPNPGTAIEQFF
TRBJ2-7 TRBV27 - - TGTGCCAGCAGTTTTCTCCCTCAGACGGGGCACTACGAGCAGTACTTC CASSFLPQTGHYEQYF
TRBJ2-7 TRBV20-1 - - TGCAGTGCTAGAGGCGGGGCAGTTTACTACGAGCAGTACTTC CSARGGAVYYEQYF